Presented here are 4 T cell receptor beta chains from one specimen sequenced in a study of T cell changes during pregnancy in multiple sclerosis. Only in-frame clones appear in the TCRdb table, and some are missing; sequencing was by immunoSEQ multiplex PCR. Of about 50,000 clones in the sample, around 92% were seen once. This material consisted of CD8+ T cells from peripheral blood mononuclear cells, taken in the first trimester of pregnancy. These receptors came from a female donor with multiple sclerosis, enrolled in a pregnancy study.

This clone appeared a single time. DNA of the CDR3: TGCGCCAGCGCGGTTAGCGGGAGCTTATACAATGAGCAGTTCTTC. It yields the protein CASAVSGSLYNEQFF. The chain recombines TRBV10-2 with TRBJ2-1; 9 bases are shared with TRBD2. After removal of 8 bases from V and 4 bases from J, the junction contained 9 bases not matched to a gene. The CDR3 is 15 residues long. The V gene's germline CDR1 is WSHSY and CDR2 SAAADI.

The chain combines TRBV7-7 with TRBJ2-7; no definite D call. Germline V CDR1 and CDR2: SSHAT, FNYEAQ (reference sequence). The CDR3 is 13 amino acids. V lost 4 bases, J lost 5 bases, and 12 bases lay in between. DNA of the CDR3: TGTGCCAGCAGCTCAGAGAGGTTTGACGAGCAGTACTTC. Its protein is CASSSERFDEQYF.

The rearrangement uses TRBV6-1 and TRBJ1-5, with unresolved D. V gave up 2 bases and J gave up 6 bases, with 17 bases separating them. This CDR3 spans 16 amino acids. Germline V lookup: CDR1 MNHNS, CDR2 SASEGT. The CDR3 region is CASSEMTTFIGQPQHF. The DNA of the CDR3 is TGTGCCAGCAGTGAAATGACTACGTTTATTGGTCAGCCCCAGCATTTT.

The rearrangement joins TRBV5-6 to TRBJ1-1; 10 bases agree with TRBD1. The CDR3 is 14 amino acids. Germline CDR1 and CDR2: SGHDT and YYEEEE. Unmatched junction bases numbered 5, after V lost 4 bases and J lost 5 bases. The CDR3 DNA sequence: TGTGCCAGCAGCGCTGGACAGGGGGATACTGAAGCTTTCTTT. It codes for CASSAGQGDTEAFF.